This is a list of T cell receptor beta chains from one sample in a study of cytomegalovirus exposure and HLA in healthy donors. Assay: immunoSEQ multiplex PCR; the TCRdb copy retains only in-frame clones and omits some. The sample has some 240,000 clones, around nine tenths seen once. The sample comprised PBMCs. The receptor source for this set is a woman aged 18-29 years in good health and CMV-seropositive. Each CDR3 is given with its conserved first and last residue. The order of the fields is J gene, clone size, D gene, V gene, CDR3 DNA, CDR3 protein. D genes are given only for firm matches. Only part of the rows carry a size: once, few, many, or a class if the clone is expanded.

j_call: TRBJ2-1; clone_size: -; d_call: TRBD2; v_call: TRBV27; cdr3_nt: TGTGCCAGCAGTTTGACCATGGTGACTAGCGGGAGTCTCGGTGAGCAGTTCTTC; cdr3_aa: CASSLTMVTSGSLGEQFF
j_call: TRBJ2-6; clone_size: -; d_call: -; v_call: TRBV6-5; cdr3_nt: TGTGCCAGCAGTGGCGACTTCTCTGGGGCCAACGTCCTGACTTTC; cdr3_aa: CASSGDFSGANVLTF
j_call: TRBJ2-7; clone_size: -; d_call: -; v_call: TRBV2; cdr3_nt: TGTGCCAGCAGTGACTGGGCGGGAAAGCAATCCTACGAGCAGTACTTC; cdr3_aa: CASSDWAGKQSYEQYF
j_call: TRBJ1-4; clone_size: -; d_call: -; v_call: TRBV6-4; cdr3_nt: TGTGCCAGCAGCAGGGAATTAAATGAAAAACTGTTTTTT; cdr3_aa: CASSRELNEKLFF
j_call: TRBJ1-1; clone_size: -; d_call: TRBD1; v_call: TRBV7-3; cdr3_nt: TGTGCCAGCAGCTTTGACAGGGTACGGAACACTGAAGCTTTCTTT; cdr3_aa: CASSFDRVRNTEAFF
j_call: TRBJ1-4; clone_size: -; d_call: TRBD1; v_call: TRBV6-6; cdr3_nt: TGTGCCAGCAGCTGGGACAGGCCAACTAATGAAAAACTGTTTTTT; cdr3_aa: CASSWDRPTNEKLFF
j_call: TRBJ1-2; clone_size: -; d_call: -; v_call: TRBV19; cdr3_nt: TGTGCCAGTAGTTTCGGACAGCCCGGCTACACCTTC; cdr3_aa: CASSFGQPGYTF
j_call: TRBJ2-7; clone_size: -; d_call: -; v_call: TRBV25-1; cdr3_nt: TGTGCCAGCAGTGAATTACCGGGGGATGAGGCAGCGTACGAGCAGTACTTC; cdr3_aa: CASSELPGDEAAYEQYF
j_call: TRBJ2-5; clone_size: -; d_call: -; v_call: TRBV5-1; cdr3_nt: TGCGCCAGCAGCTGGACAGCTCAAGAGACCCAGTACTTC; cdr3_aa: CASSWTAQETQYF
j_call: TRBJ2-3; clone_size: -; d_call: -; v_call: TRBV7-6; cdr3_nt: TGTGCCAGCAGCCCCCCTGGCACAGATACGCAGTATTTT; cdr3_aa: CASSPPGTDTQYF
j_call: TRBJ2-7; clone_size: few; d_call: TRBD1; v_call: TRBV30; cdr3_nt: TGTGCCTGGCGACAGGGGGCGGGGGAGCAGTACTTC; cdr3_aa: CAWRQGAGEQYF
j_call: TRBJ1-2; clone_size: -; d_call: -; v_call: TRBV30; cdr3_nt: TGTGCCTGGAGTGTACAACCTAACTATGGCTACACCTTC; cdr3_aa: CAWSVQPNYGYTF
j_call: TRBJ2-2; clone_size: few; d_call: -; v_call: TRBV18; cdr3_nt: TGTGCCAGCTCACCCGGGAGTGCCGGGGAGCTGTTTTTT; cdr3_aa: CASSPGSAGELFF
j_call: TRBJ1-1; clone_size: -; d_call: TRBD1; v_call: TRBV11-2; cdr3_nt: TGTGCCAGCAGCTCAACCGGGACAGGGGAAACTGAAGCTTTCTTT; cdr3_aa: CASSSTGTGETEAFF
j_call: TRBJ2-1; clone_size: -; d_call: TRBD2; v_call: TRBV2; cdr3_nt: TGTGCCAGCAGTAAATTTGCTGCTAGCGGGAGTGGTGAGCAGTTCTTC; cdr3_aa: CASSKFAASGSGEQFF
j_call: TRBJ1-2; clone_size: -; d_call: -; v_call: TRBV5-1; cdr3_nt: TGCGCCAGCAGCCCGGCAGGGTCAGACTATGGCTACACCTTC; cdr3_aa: CASSPAGSDYGYTF
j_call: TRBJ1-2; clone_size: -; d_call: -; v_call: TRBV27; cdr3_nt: TGTGCCAGCAGTCCCCTTCCTGGAGGGGTTGGCTACACCTTC; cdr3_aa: CASSPLPGGVGYTF
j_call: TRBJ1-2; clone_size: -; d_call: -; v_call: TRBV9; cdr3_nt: TGTGCCAGCAGCGTGGATGACAGGAACTATGGCTACACCTTC; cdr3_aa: CASSVDDRNYGYTF
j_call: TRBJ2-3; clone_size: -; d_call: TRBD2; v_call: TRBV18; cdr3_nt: TGTGCCAGCTCACCATCCGGCGGGAGTCCCGATACGCAGTATTTT; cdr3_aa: CASSPSGGSPDTQYF
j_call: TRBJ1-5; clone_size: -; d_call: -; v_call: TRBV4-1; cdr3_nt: TGCGCCAGCAGCCATCCAGGCGTCAGCAATCAGCCCCAGCATTTT; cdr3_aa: CASSHPGVSNQPQHF
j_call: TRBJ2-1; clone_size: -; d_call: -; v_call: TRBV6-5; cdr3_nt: TGTGCCAGCAGTTACGGAGCGCGTTCCTACAATGAGCAGTTCTTC; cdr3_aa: CASSYGARSYNEQFF
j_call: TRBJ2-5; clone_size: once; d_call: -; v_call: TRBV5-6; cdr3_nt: TGTGCCAGCAGATGGAAGGGGCGATTAGAGACCCAGTACTTC; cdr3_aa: CASRWKGRLETQYF
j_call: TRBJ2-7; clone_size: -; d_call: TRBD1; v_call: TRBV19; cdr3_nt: TGTGCCAGTAGCATGGGACAGTCTAGGTACGAGCAGTACTTC; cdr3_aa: CASSMGQSRYEQYF